The clone carrying this T cell receptor beta chain was observed many times. This sample was included in a study of molecular identifiers for immune sequencing clone quantification. CDR1 and CDR2 from the germline V gene are SQVTM and ANQGSEA. J gave up 4 bases and V 4 bases, and 12 bases lay outside the gene matches. The CDR3 loop spans 18 amino acids. From the PCR reads, TCRdb called clonotypes with MiXCR, one entry per CDR3 protein. The profile shows about half a million distinct CDR3 sequences, about a fifth of them singletons. This receptor was obtained from a human donor in good health. Some libraries in this study had Jurkat cell RNA spiked in. The sequenced sample was naive CD8+ T cells from blood, with Jurkat cell RNA spiked in. The subset: FACS-sorted CD8+CD4-CCR7+CD45RA+ naive T cells. The V and J genes are TRBV29-1 and TRBJ2-1, with 14 bases lining up with TRBD2. The CDR3 region has the DNA TGCAGCGTTGGTCTGTCTCGAGGACTAGCGGGGGGATACAATGAGCAGTTCTTC. Translation: CSVGLSRGLAGGYNEQFF.